This entry concerns a single TCR beta chain. Its antigen remains unidentified. The ends were cut back, 4 bases at V and 1 base at J, with 14 bases in the middle. The CDR3 spans 16 residues. Looked up from germline, CDR1 is LNHDA and CDR2 is SQIVND (reference sequence). Each CDR3 protein gets one entry after TCRdb re-called the reads with MiXCR. The sample consists of fewer than 1,000,000 distinct CDR3 sequences, roughly 31% of them appearing once. This sample is drawn from a study of T cell repertoires in cytomegalovirus infection. About the research overall: CMV infection plus the matching HLA type was flagged by public TCR beta signatures.

The source material was cultured CD8+ T cells from PBMCs, sampled from culture after CMV antigen stimulation. The receptor's source is a human donor in good health (CMV status not recorded). Some clones in this sample may be carry-over from other donors' samples. The chain employs TRBV19 and TRBJ1-5; weak D call: TRBD1 (5 bases). In DNA, the CDR3 is TGTGCCAGTAGTAACGAAGAGGGACGGAGCAATCAGCCCCAGCATTTT. Protein: CASSNEEGRSNQPQHF.